The entry that follows covers one T cell receptor (beta chain) sequence. Its specificity is not known. Method: immunoSEQ multiplex PCR; TCRdb's copy keeps in-frame clones and lacks some. In the table there are about 59,000 clones, roughly nine tenths of which are singletons. The data were obtained in a study of T cell responses to AZD1222 COVID-19 vaccine. Findings and caveats of the study: Only after the peak T cell response were repertoires sampled.

The clonotype was recovered from an adult who received the AZD1222 COVID-19 vaccine. Sample: peripheral blood, taken 28 days after the second AZD1222 dose.

CDR3 in amino acids: CASSSQQGAGAFF. CDR3 sequence (DNA): TGTGCCAGCAGTTCCCAACAGGGGGCAGGGGCTTTCTTT. This chain joins TRBV6-2 or TRBV6-3 and TRBJ1-1; 9 nucleotides match TRBD1. Germline V gene lookup returns CDR1 MNHEY and CDR2 SVGEGT. The CDR3 extends over 13 amino acids. V dropped 4 bases and J dropped 11; count of bases not matched to a gene: 8.